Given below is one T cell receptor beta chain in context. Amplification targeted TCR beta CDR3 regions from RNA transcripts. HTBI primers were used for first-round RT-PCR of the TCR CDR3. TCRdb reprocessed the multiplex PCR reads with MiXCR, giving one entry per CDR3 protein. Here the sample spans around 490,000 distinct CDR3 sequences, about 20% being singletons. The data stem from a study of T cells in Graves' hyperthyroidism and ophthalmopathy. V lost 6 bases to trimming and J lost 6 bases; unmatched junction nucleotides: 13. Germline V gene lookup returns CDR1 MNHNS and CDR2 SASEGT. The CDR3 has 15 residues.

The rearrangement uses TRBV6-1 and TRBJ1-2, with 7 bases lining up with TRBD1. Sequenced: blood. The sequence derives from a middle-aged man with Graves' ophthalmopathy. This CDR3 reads CASSQRQGVSDGYTF. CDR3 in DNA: TGTGCCAGCAGCCAGAGACAGGGCGTCTCGGATGGCTACACCTTC.